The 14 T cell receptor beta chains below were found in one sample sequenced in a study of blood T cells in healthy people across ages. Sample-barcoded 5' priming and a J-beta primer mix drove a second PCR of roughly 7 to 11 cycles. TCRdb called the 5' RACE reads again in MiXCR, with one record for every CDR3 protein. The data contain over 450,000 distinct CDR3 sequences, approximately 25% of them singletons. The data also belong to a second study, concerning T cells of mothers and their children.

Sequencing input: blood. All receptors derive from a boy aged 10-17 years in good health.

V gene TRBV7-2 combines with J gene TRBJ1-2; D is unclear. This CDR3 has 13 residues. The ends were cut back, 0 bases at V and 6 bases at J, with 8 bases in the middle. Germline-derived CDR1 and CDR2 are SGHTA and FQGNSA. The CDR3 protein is CASSLAGGNGYTF. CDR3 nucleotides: TGTGCCAGCAGCTTAGCGGGAGGGAATGGCTACACCTTC.

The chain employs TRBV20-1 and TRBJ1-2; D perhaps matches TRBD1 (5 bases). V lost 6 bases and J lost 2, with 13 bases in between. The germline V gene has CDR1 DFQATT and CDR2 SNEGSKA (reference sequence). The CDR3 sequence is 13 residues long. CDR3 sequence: CSAVLQANYGYTF. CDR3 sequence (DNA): TGCAGTGCCGTGCTACAGGCGAACTATGGCTACACCTTC.

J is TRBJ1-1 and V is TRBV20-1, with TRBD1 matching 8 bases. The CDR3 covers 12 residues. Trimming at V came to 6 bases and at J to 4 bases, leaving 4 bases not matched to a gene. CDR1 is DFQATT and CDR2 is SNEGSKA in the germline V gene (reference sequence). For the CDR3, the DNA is TGCAGTGCAACACAGGGGGGCACTGAAGCTTTCTTT. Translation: CSATQGGTEAFF.

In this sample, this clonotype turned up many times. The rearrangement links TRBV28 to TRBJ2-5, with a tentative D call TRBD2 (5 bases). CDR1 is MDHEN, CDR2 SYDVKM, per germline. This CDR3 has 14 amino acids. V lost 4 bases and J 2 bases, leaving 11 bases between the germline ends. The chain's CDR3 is CASSWRGGQETQYF. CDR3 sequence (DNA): TGTGCCAGCAGTTGGAGAGGAGGACAAGAGACCCAGTACTTC.

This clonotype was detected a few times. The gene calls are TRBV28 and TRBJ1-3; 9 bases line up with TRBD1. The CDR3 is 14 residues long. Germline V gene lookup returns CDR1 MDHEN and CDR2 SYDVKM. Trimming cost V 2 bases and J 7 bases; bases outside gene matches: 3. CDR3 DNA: TGTGCCAGCAGTTTAGGACAGGGGAGGAACACCATATATTTT. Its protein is CASSLGQGRNTIYF.

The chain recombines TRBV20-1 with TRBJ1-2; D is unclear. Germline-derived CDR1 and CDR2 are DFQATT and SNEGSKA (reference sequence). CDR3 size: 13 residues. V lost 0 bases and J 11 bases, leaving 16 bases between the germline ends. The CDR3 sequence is CSAREMGSVDYTF. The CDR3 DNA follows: TGCAGTGCTAGAGAAATGGGGTCGGTTGATTACACCTTC.

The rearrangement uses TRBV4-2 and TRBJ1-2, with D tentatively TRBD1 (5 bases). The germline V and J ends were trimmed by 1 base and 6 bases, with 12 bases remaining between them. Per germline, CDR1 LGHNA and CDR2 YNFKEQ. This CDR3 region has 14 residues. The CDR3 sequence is CASSQGPEGNGYTF. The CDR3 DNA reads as TGTGCCAGCAGCCAAGGCCCTGAGGGGAATGGCTACACCTTC.

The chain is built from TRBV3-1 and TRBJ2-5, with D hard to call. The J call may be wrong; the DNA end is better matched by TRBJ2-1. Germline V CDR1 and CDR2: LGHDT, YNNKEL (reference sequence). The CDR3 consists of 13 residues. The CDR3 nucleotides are TGTGCCAGCAGCCATGTAGGAAATAGTGAGCAGTTCTTC. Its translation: CASSHVGNSEQFF.

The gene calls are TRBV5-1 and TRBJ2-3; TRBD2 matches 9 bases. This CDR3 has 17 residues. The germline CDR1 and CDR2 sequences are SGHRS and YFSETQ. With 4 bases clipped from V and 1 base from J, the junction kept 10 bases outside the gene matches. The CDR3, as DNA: TGCGCCAGCAGCACGACTATAGCGGGAGCCGGCACAGATACGCAGTATTTT. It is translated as CASSTTIAGAGTDTQYF. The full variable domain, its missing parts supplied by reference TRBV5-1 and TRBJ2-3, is KAGVTQTPRYLIKTRGQQVTLSCSPISGHRSVSWYQQTPGQGLQFLFEYFSETQRNKGNFPGRFSGRQFSNSRSEMNVSTLELGDSALYLCASSTTIAGAGTDTQYFGPGTRLTVL.

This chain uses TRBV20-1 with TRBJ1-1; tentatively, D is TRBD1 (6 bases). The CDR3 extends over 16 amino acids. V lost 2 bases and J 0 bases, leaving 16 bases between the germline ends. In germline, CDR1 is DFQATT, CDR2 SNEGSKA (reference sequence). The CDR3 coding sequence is TGCAGTGCTAGACCCCCCGGGACATTTTTGAACACTGAAGCTTTCTTT. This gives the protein CSARPPGTFLNTEAFF.

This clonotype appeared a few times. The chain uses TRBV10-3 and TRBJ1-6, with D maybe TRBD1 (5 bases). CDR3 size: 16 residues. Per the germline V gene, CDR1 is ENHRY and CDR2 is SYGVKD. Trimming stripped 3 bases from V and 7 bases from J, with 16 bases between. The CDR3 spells CAISDGVAGKNSPLHF. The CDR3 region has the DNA TGTGCCATCAGTGACGGGGTGGCAGGGAAGAATTCACCCCTCCACTTT.

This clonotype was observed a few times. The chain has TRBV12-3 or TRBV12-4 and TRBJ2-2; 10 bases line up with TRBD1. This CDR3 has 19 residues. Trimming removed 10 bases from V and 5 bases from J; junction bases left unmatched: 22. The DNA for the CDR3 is TGTGCCAAAATATATTTTTCCCAGTTGACAGGGGGCAGGACCGGGGAGCTGTTTTTT. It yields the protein CAKIYFSQLTGGRTGELFF.

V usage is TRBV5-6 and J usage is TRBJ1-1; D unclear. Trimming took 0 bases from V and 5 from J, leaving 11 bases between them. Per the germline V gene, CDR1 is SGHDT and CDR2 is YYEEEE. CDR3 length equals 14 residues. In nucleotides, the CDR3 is TGTGCCAGCAGCTTGGTCCGGGAGGGTACTGAAGCTTTCTTT. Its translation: CASSLVREGTEAFF.

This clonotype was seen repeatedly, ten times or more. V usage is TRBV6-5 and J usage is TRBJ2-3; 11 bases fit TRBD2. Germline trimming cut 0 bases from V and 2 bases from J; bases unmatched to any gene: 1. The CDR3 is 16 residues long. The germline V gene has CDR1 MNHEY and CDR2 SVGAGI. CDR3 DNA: TGTGCCAGCAGTTACTCGACTAGCGGGAACACAGATACGCAGTATTTT. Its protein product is CASSYSTSGNTDTQYF.